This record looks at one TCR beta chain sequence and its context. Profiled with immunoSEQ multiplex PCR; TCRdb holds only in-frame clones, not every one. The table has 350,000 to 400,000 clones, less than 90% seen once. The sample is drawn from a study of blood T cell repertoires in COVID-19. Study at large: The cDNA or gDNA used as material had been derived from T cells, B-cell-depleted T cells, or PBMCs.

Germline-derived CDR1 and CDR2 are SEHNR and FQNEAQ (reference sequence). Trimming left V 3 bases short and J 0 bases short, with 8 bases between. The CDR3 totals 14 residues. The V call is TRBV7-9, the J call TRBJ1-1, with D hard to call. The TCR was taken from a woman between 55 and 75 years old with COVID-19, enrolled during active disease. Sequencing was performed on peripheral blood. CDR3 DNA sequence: TGTGCCAGCAGCTTTTTGGGAGTGAACACTGAAGCTTTCTTT. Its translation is CASSFLGVNTEAFF.